This T cell receptor beta chain appears in the sequencing data of a study of OX40 agonist ivuxolimab in advanced cancers. Study details: Across the patients, intravenous ivuxolimab was delivered every 2 weeks at 0.01 to 10 mg/kg. Age averaged around 54 years (range roughly 20 to 90), and around 78% were male.

The repertoire was sequenced with immunoSEQ multiplex PCR; TCRdb's copy has only in-frame clones and lacks some. The sample has roughly 13,000 clones, roughly 76% seen once. The V gene's germline CDR1 is SGHAT and CDR2 FQNNGV. The CDR3 length is 13 residues. The rearrangement links TRBV11-2 to TRBJ2-5; D is ambiguous. The J call is uncertain, as TRBJ2-7 better fits the DNA end. This clonotype was sampled from an adult with an advanced solid tumor such as melanoma, head and neck, liver or kidney cancer. This specimen consisted of CD4+ or CD8+ T cells sorted from blood, obtained in a trial of the OX40 agonist ivuxolimab. CDR3 sequence (DNA): TGTGCCAGCAGCTTAGCGACTTCCTACGAGCAGTACTTC. It is translated as CASSLATSYEQYF.